Listed below are T cell receptor beta chains from one sample, sequenced in a study of blood T cell repertoires in COVID-19. Assay used: immunoSEQ multiplex PCR; TCRdb lists only in-frame clones, some missing. The repertoire holds about 220,000 clones, with about 83% as singletons. The sequencing sample was made of peripheral blood. The source is a woman aged 50 to 65 with acute or convalescent COVID-19. CDR3s include the opening cysteine and the closing phenylalanine or tryptophan. A D gene is named only where the DNA matches it firmly. Clone size, where shown, is once, few, many, or a class for clones that have expanded.

v_call	clone_size	j_call	d_call	cdr3_aa	cdr3_nt
TRBV5-6	.	TRBJ2-2	TRBD1	CASSFLSGGTTGELFF	TGTGCCAGCAGCTTCCTTTCAGGGGGCACCACCGGGGAGCTGTTTTTT
TRBV19	few	TRBJ2-7	TRBD1	CASSDGTGVSYEQYF	TGTGCCAGTAGTGATGGGACAGGGGTTTCCTACGAGCAGTACTTC
TRBV9	.	TRBJ2-7	TRBD2	CASSVDGGRGEQYF	TGTGCCAGCAGCGTAGATGGTGGGAGGGGAGAGCAGTACTTC
TRBV19	.	TRBJ1-5	.	CASSIDQNSNQPQHF	TGTGCCAGTAGTATAGATCAGAATAGCAATCAGCCCCAGCATTTT
TRBV28	.	TRBJ1-4	TRBD1	CASSSDRGHEKLFF	TGTGCCAGCAGTTCGGACAGGGGGCATGAAAAACTGTTTTTT
TRBV7-2	.	TRBJ1-1	.	CASSLWTALLNTEAFF	TGTGCCAGCAGCTTATGGACAGCTCTTTTGAACACTGAAGCTTTCTTT
TRBV11-3	.	TRBJ1-1	.	CASSLGAAEAFF	TGTGCCAGCAGCTTAGGTGCGGCGGAGGCTTTCTTT
TRBV6-5	.	TRBJ2-7	TRBD1	CASSSFSGQTTYEQYF	TGTGCCAGCAGTTCTTTCTCGGGACAGACTACCTACGAGCAGTACTTC
TRBV27	.	TRBJ2-1	TRBD2	CASSSVWGDSGVAGARILNNEQFF	TGTGCCAGCAGTTCTGTTTGGGGGGACTCGGGGGTAGCGGGAGCCCGCATCTTAAACAATGAGCAGTTCTTC
TRBV28	.	TRBJ2-7	TRBD1	CASSSIVRDRGGSYEQYF	TGTGCCAGCAGTTCAATTGTCCGTGACAGGGGTGGGTCCTACGAGCAGTACTTC
TRBV27	.	TRBJ2-7	.	CASAGGRGYEQYF	TGTGCCAGCGCTGGGGGCAGGGGTTACGAGCAGTACTTC
TRBV29-1	.	TRBJ2-3	TRBD2	CSVDGLAGRTDTQYF	TGCAGCGTTGACGGGCTAGCGGGTCGCACAGATACGCAGTATTTT
TRBV7-8	.	TRBJ1-4	TRBD1	CASSRGQGTEKLFF	TGTGCCAGCAGCCGCGGACAGGGAACGGAAAAACTGTTTTTT
TRBV2	.	TRBJ2-1	.	CASSALRDGTGSSYNEQFF	TGTGCCAGCAGCGCCCTTAGGGACGGGACCGGGAGCTCCTACAATGAGCAGTTCTTC
TRBV3-1/TRBV3-2	.	TRBJ1-1	TRBD1	CASSEGQRTEAFF	TGTGCCAGCAGCGAGGGACAGCGCACTGAAGCTTTCTTT
TRBV5-3	.	TRBJ2-7	TRBD1	CARSLRTGGWYEQYF	TGTGCCAGAAGCTTGAGGACAGGGGGCTGGTACGAGCAGTACTTC
TRBV1	.	TRBJ2-3	.	CTSSTAEGGLSTDTQYF	TGCACCAGCAGCACAGCGGAGGGAGGGCTTTCCACAGATACGCAGTATTTT
TRBV6-5	once	TRBJ1-1	TRBD1	CASGMGQIEEAFF	TGTGCCAGCGGAATGGGACAGATCGAGGAAGCTTTCTTT
TRBV10-1	.	TRBJ2-1	.	CASSGGHYREDEQFF	TGCGCCAGCAGTGGAGGGCATTACCGTGAGGATGAGCAGTTCTTC
TRBV6-5	.	TRBJ1-2	TRBD1	CASRSDRDDGYTF	TGTGCCAGCAGATCGGACAGGGATGATGGCTACACCTTC
TRBV10-2	once	TRBJ2-1	.	CASQTQVTNEQFF	TGCGCCAGCCAAACTCAAGTTACCAATGAGCAGTTCTTC
TRBV11-3	.	TRBJ2-1	TRBD2	CASSLTGGREQFF	TGTGCCAGCAGCTTGACGGGAGGACGTGAGCAGTTCTTC
TRBV6-5	.	TRBJ2-7	.	CASGGPYEQYF	TGTGCCAGCGGGGGCCCCTACGAGCAGTACTTC
TRBV2	.	TRBJ1-2	TRBD1	CASRANRGSNYGYTF	TGTGCCAGCAGGGCGAACAGGGGTAGTAACTATGGCTACACCTTC
TRBV28	.	TRBJ1-6	.	CASSFSGSNSPLHF	TGTGCCAGCAGTTTTTCAGGGTCAAATTCACCCCTCCACTTT
TRBV9	.	TRBJ2-1	.	CASSVGRAYNEQFF	TGTGCCAGCAGCGTAGGGCGGGCCTACAATGAGCAGTTCTTC
TRBV29-1	.	TRBJ2-7	.	CSVQPGAGNEQYF	TGCAGCGTCCAGCCGGGAGCTGGGAACGAGCAGTACTTC
TRBV11-3	once	TRBJ2-1	.	CASSLSGPRGYGQFF	TGTGCCAGCAGCTTATCGGGTCCCCGGGGGTATGGGCAGTTCTTC
TRBV7-2	.	TRBJ2-5	.	CASSLGPRGETQYF	TGTGCCAGCAGCTTAGGCCCGCGGGGAGAGACCCAGTACTTC
TRBV24-1	.	TRBJ1-5	TRBD1	CATSDPVQGEVNQPQHF	TGTGCCACCAGTGACCCAGTACAGGGGGAGGTGAATCAGCCCCAGCATTTT
TRBV7-9	.	TRBJ1-4	.	CASLRGGEDEKLFF	TGTGCCAGCCTCAGAGGAGGGGAGGACGAAAAACTGTTTTTT
TRBV7-2	few	TRBJ1-2	.	CASSIQGLSNYGYTF	TGTGCCAGCAGCATACAGGGTCTCTCTAACTATGGCTACACCTTC
TRBV27	.	TRBJ2-1	TRBD2	CASSFAGGGGNEQFF	TGTGCCAGCAGTTTCGCGGGAGGGGGGGGCAATGAGCAGTTCTTC
TRBV2	.	TRBJ1-4	.	CASLRTALYLNEKLFF	TGTGCCAGCTTAAGGACAGCCCTCTACCTTAATGAAAAACTGTTTTTT
TRBV5-4	.	TRBJ2-7	.	CASSLASRTYEQYF	TGTGCCAGCAGCTTGGCTAGCCGGACCTACGAGCAGTACTTC
TRBV19	.	TRBJ2-3	TRBD1	CASSIRTGGTDTQYF	TGTGCCAGTAGTATACGGACAGGGGGCACAGATACGCAGTATTTT
TRBV27	.	TRBJ2-5	.	CASRAMTGYGTQYF	TGTGCCAGCAGAGCCATGACAGGATATGGGACCCAGTACTTC
TRBV2	.	TRBJ2-7	TRBD2	CASSYRTLASGSPEQYF	TGTGCCAGCAGTTATAGGACGTTGGCTAGCGGGAGCCCCGAGCAGTACTTC
TRBV24-1	.	TRBJ2-5	TRBD2	CATSARLAGEGETQYF	TGTGCCACCAGTGCCAGACTAGCGGGAGAGGGTGAGACCCAGTACTTC
TRBV30	.	TRBJ1-1	.	CAWSTETLNTEAFF	TGTGCCTGGAGCACTGAGACATTGAACACTGAAGCTTTCTTT
TRBV9	.	TRBJ2-2	.	CASSVVDTPTGELFF	TGTGCCAGCAGCGTAGTGGACACCCCTACAGGGGAGCTGTTTTTT
TRBV3-1/TRBV3-2	.	TRBJ2-7	TRBD2	CASSLKESSGTPYEQYF	TGTGCCAGCAGCCTTAAGGAGTCTAGCGGGACTCCCTACGAGCAGTACTTC
TRBV4-1	.	TRBJ2-3	.	CASSQESRSPRDTQYF	TGCGCCAGCAGCCAAGAGTCCCGGTCCCCCCGGGATACGCAGTATTTT
TRBV6-5	once	TRBJ2-7	TRBD1	CASSFQQGYEQYF	TGTGCCAGCAGTTTCCAACAGGGGTACGAGCAGTACTTC
TRBV6-1	few	TRBJ1-2	.	CASSEFLNRDYGYTF	TGTGCCAGCAGTGAATTCTTAAACAGGGACTATGGCTACACCTTC
TRBV12-3/TRBV12-4	.	TRBJ1-1	.	CASRTGIQTEAFF	TGTGCCAGCAGAACAGGAATACAGACTGAAGCTTTCTTT
TRBV10-2	.	TRBJ1-1	.	CASSELPPGGTEAFF	TGCGCCAGCAGTGAGCTTCCGCCGGGGGGCACTGAAGCTTTCTTT
TRBV5-1	.	TRBJ1-1	.	CASSLNGDTEAFF	TGCGCCAGCAGCTTGAACGGGGACACTGAAGCTTTCTTT
TRBV29-1	.	TRBJ2-1	TRBD1	CSVEVGTAYNEQFF	TGCAGCGTTGAAGTCGGGACAGCCTACAATGAGCAGTTCTTC